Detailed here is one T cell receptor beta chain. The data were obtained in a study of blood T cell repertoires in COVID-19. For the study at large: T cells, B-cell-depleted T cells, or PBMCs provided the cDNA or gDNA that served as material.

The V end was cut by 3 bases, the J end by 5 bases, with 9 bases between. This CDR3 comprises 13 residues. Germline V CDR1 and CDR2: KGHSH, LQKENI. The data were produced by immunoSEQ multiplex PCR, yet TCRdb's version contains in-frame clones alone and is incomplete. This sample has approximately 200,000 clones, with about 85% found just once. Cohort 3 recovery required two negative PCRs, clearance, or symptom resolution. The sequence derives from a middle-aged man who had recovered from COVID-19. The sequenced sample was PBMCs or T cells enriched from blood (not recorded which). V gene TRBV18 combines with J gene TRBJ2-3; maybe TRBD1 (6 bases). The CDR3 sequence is CASSPGQLDTQYF. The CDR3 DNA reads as TGTGCCAGCTCACCGGGACAACTAGATACGCAGTATTTT. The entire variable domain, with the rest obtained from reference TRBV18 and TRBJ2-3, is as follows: NAGVMQNPRHLVRRRGQEARLRCSPMKGHSHVYWYRQLPEEGLKFMVYLQKENIIDESGMPKERFSAEFPKEGPSILRIQQVVRGDSAAYFCASSPGQLDTQYFGPGTRLTVL.